This TCR beta chain was obtained from a study of control samples from healthy donors and cancer patients. Produced via immunoSEQ multiplex PCR; TCRdb's table is partial and in-frame only. The sample includes roughly 180,000 clones, approximately 94% seen only once; the top ten take approximately 1.5%. The V and J ends lost 6 bases and 10 bases respectively, with 19 bases between them. The germline gives CDR1 MNHEY, CDR2 SMNVEV (reference sequence). The CDR3 covers 14 residues. The chain joins TRBV27 to TRBJ1-5; no definite D call. This receptor was taken from a woman in her late teens or twenties in good health. Sequenced: blood. DNA for the CDR3: TGTGCCAGCAGGCCCGGGCTCATCCTGGGACCCCAGCATTTT. Its protein product is CASRPGLILGPQHF.